This TCR beta chain was sequenced for a study of T cells in tuberculosis. At the level of the study: The T cells targeted glucose monomycolate, a mycobacterial lipid, via CD1B. General study points: Shorter CDR3-alpha in active tuberculosis partly drove smaller distances.

Time point noted: new active TB diagnosis, blood taken before or within 7 days of starting treatment. Patients were newly diagnosed, HIV-seronegative, and aged 18 or older. On this clone itself: Its matching antigen is unknown.

Here immunoSEQ multiplex PCR was the method, and the copy in TCRdb shows in-frame clones only, minus some. The sample lists about 34,000 clones, roughly 93% occurring once. Germline CDR1 is SGDLS and CDR2 is YYNGEE. V shed 3 bases, J shed 2 bases, and the junction held 8 bases outside the gene matches. The CDR3 spans 15 residues. The gene calls are TRBV9 and TRBJ2-7; 7 nucleotides match TRBD2. The material sequenced was PBMCs, taken at tuberculosis diagnosis. The sequence was obtained from an adult with tuberculosis. The CDR3 sequence is CASSAEGGAAYEQYF. Here the CDR3 DNA reads TGTGCCAGCAGCGCCGAGGGAGGGGCGGCCTACGAGCAGTACTTC.